Sequencing of this TCR beta chain was carried out in a study of T cell repertoires in cytomegalovirus infection. Across the study: Public TCR beta signatures indicated both CMV infection and matching HLA type. Study findings and constraints: There were HLA-C-restricted CMV-specific TCR beta clonotypes dominating the ex vivo response.

TCRdb independently ran MiXCR on the reads; one entry per CDR3 protein. The sample lists 680,000 or so distinct CDR3 sequences, about 33% occurring once. Turning to this clonotype: What it binds is not known.

The CDR3 is made up of 11 amino acids. V lost 7 bases to trimming and J lost 7 bases, with 8 bases between them. The germline CDR1 and CDR2 sequences are SGHVS and FNYEAQ. The receptor was isolated from a human donor in good health (CMV status not recorded). Some clones in this sample may be carry-over from other donors' samples. Sequenced here: cultured PBMCs, sampled from culture after CMV antigen stimulation. The chain has TRBV7-6 and TRBJ2-1, with TRBD1 as a possible D gene (6 bases). The CDR3 spells CASKGGNEQFF. The CDR3 bases are TGTGCCAGCAAAGGGGGAAATGAGCAGTTCTTC. The variable domain in full, completed from reference TRBV7-6 and TRBJ2-1, reads GAGVSQSPRYKVTKRGQDVALRCDPISGHVSLYWYRQALGQGPEFLTYFNYEAQQDKSGLPNDRFSAERPEGSISTLTIQRTEQRDSAMYRCASKGGNEQFFGPGTRLTVL.